In its sample, the clone carrying this TCR beta chain was seen many times. In the study's own analysis: Cell counts per sample came from amplifying reference gene primers. Libraries were prepared by immunoSEQ multiplex PCR; TCRdb keeps only in-frame clonotypes and omits some of them. For V, J and clone size, that table is used; D and trimming come from the DNA. Seen here are 150,000 to 160,000 clones, roughly four fifths observed once, and the top ten hold about 1.8%. Germline CDR1 is SGHAT and CDR2 is FQNNGV. CDR3 length: 15 amino acids. Germline trimming cut 5 bases from V and 5 bases from J; bases unmatched to any gene: 7. The entry originates in a study of blood T cell repertoires in COVID-19. Across the whole study: Sites in the United States, Italy and Spain provided acute and convalescent COVID-19 samples.

The sequence was collected from a man older than 75 with acute or convalescent COVID-19. This chain links TRBV11-2 with TRBJ1-5; 9 bases fit TRBD1. Sequenced: peripheral blood. The CDR3 here is CASSTMTGGDQPQHF. The DNA for the CDR3 is TGTGCCAGCAGCACCATGACAGGGGGAGATCAGCCCCAGCATTTT.